These 25 T cell receptor beta chains were all obtained from the same sample, sequenced in a study of cytomegalovirus exposure and HLA in healthy donors. Assay: immunoSEQ multiplex PCR; the TCRdb copy retains only in-frame clones and omits some. Found here are about 200,000 clones, around 84% of them singletons; the top ten hold under 15%. What was sequenced was PBMCs. These receptors came from a woman aged 25-40 years in good health and CMV-seropositive.

The genes are TRBV6-5 and TRBJ1-2; 8 bases agree with TRBD1. The CDR3 extends over 15 amino acids. Germline V gene sequence: CDR1 MNHEY, CDR2 SVGAGI. Trimming removed 1 base from V and 14 bases from J; junction bases left unmatched: 15. The CDR3 coding sequence is TGTGCCAGCAGTTACTTGTACGGAGGGACAGGAGCATGGACCTTC. This gives the protein CASSYLYGGTGAWTF.

With regard to this clone: Other DNA sequences of this sample code for an identical CDR3. The rearrangement uses TRBV5-1 and TRBJ2-5, with D perhaps TRBD2 (6 bases). The CDR3 contains 13 residues. The V end was cut by 0 bases, the J end by 5 bases, with 8 bases between. CDR1 is SGHRS and CDR2 is YFSETQ in the germline V gene. CDR3 in amino acids: CASSLAGGETQYF. Written as DNA, the CDR3 is TGCGCCAGCAGCTTGGCAGGAGGGGAGACCCAGTACTTC.

The chain recombines TRBV5-1 with TRBJ2-1; 8 bases align to TRBD2. The V and J ends lost 4 bases and 6 bases, in that order; junction bases with no gene match: 9. Germline-derived CDR1 and CDR2 are SGHRS and YFSETQ. The CDR3 runs 15 residues. CDR3 sequence (DNA): TGCGCCAGCAGCCCTCGGGAGGGAGGTTCCAATGAGCAGTTCTTC. Translated: CASSPREGGSNEQFF.

The V gene is TRBV27, the J gene TRBJ2-7; 7 bases are a match to TRBD1. Germline values: CDR1 MNHEY, CDR2 SMNVEV (reference sequence). After removal of 8 bases from V and 2 bases from J, the junction contained 12 bases not matched to a gene. This CDR3 is built from 15 residues. CDR3 residues: CASADYPGGPYEQYF. Here the CDR3 DNA reads TGTGCCAGCGCCGATTATCCAGGGGGTCCCTACGAGCAGTACTTC.

This clone was seen once. The rearrangement uses TRBV9 and TRBJ2-1; D remains unclear. V shed 4 bases and J shed 0 bases, with 5 bases lying between them. Germline V gives CDR1 SGDLS, CDR2 YYNGEE. The CDR3 loop spans 13 amino acids. The CDR3 loop is CASSPSSYNEQFF. The CDR3 DNA reads TGTGCCAGCAGCCCCAGCTCCTACAATGAGCAGTTCTTC.

The rearrangement uses TRBV12-5 and TRBJ2-5; TRBD2 is a possible D gene (5 bases). CDR3 size: 15 residues. Between the trimmed V and J ends, which lost 2 bases and 5 bases, there was a span of 15 bases. In germline, CDR1 is LGHNT, CDR2 FRNRAP. The CDR3: CASGLLRANGETQYF. The DNA of the CDR3 is TGTGCTAGTGGTTTGTTGCGGGCCAATGGGGAGACCCAGTACTTC.

The J gene is TRBJ2-7, the V gene TRBV7-2; 7 positions match TRBD1. Germline CDR1 SGHTA, CDR2 FQGNSA. J lost 2 bases, V lost 5 bases, and 6 bases had no gene match. The CDR3 sequence is 14 residues long. CDR3 bases: TGTGCCAGCAGCGAATACAGGGGACCCTACGAGCAGTACTTC. Translation gives CASSEYRGPYEQYF.

The rearrangement uses TRBV28 and TRBJ2-7, with 8 bases identical to TRBD1. The CDR3 contains 15 residues. Losses at the gene ends were 6 bases for V and 0 bases for J; bases not matched to a gene: 7. CDR1 is MDHEN, CDR2 SYDVKM, per germline. CDR3 protein: CASSSGQESSYEQYF. For the CDR3, the DNA is TGTGCCAGCAGCTCGGGACAGGAGAGCTCCTACGAGCAGTACTTC.

This sequence joins TRBV4-2 and TRBJ2-7; TRBD2 agrees at 8 bases. This CDR3 contains 15 residues. Germline CDR1 and CDR2: LGHNA and YNFKEQ. Unmatched junction bases numbered 10, after V lost 4 bases and J lost 5 bases. The DNA for the CDR3 is TGTGCCAGCAGCCTAAACGGGGGGGGCGACGACGAGCAGTACTTC. Protein product: CASSLNGGGDDEQYF.

The chain links TRBV5-1 to TRBJ2-7; 12 positions match TRBD2. Looked up from germline, CDR1 is SGHRS and CDR2 is YFSETQ. Trimming at V came to 3 bases and at J to 3 bases, leaving 7 bases not matched to a gene. The CDR3 totals 16 residues. CDR3 DNA sequence: TGCGCCAGCAGCTCCGAGACTAGCGGGAGATTCTACGAGCAGTACTTC. Encoded protein: CASSSETSGRFYEQYF.

The rearrangement links TRBV9 to TRBJ1-5, with D unresolved. V was cut by 0 bases and J by 7 bases, with 8 bases left in between. Looked up from germline, CDR1 is SGDLS and CDR2 is YYNGEE. The CDR3 sequence is 13 residues long. The DNA for the CDR3 is TGTGCCAGCAGCGTAGGCAGTGTCCAGCCCCAGCATTTT. Its translation: CASSVGSVQPQHF.

This rearrangement joins TRBV5-6 to TRBJ1-1; no reliable D call. Per germline, CDR1 SGHDT and CDR2 YYEEEE. V shed 4 bases and J shed 5 bases, with 15 bases lying between them. This CDR3 has 14 residues. The CDR3 protein is CASSPRTGRTEAFF. The CDR3 region has the DNA TGTGCCAGCAGCCCCCGGACGGGAAGGACTGAAGCTTTCTTT.

CDR3 region: CASGPYATNEKLFF. The CDR3 DNA reads TGTGCCAGTGGGCCTTATGCAACTAATGAAAAACTGTTTTTT. The chain combines TRBV2 with TRBJ1-4, with D unclear. The ends were cut back, 9 bases at V and 0 bases at J, with 11 bases in the middle. The germline V gene has CDR1 SNHLY and CDR2 FYNNEI. The CDR3 is 14 residues long.

This clone was counted only a few times. The chain joins TRBV5-4 to TRBJ1-1; TRBD1 matches 8 bases. There are 15 residues in the CDR3. Germline V gene sequence: CDR1 SGHNT, CDR2 YYREEE (reference sequence). V lost 3 bases and J lost 6; bases outside the gene matches: 10. The DNA of the CDR3 is TGTGCCAGCAGCTCCAGGGGACAGGCAAACTCTGAAGCTTTCTTT. Translation gives CASSSRGQANSEAFF.

This clone was seen once. V is TRBV29-1 and J is TRBJ2-7; 10 bases line up with TRBD1. CDR1 is SQVTM and CDR2 is ANQGSEA in the germline V gene. This CDR3 contains 13 residues. Losses at the gene ends were 6 bases for V and 1 base for J; bases not matched to a gene: 3. The CDR3 DNA is TGCAGCGTCGGGACAGGGGATTCCTACGAGCAGTACTTC. It is translated as CSVGTGDSYEQYF.

The chain links TRBV5-1 to TRBJ2-1, with 7 bases lining up with TRBD2. The CDR3 is 14 residues long. Germline V CDR1 and CDR2: SGHRS, YFSETQ. V lost 8 bases to trimming and J lost 9 bases; unmatched junction nucleotides: 14. The CDR3 DNA follows: TGCGCCAGTAGCGGGCAGGCGAAACGTGGTGAGCAGTTCTTC. It yields the protein CASSGQAKRGEQFF. The full variable domain, its missing parts supplied by reference TRBV5-1 and TRBJ2-1, is KAGVTQTPRYLIKTRGQQVTLSCSPISGHRSVSWYQQTPGQGLQFLFEYFSETQRNKGNFPGRFSGRQFSNSRSEMNVSTLELGDSALYLCASSGQAKRGEQFFGPGTRLTVL.

This chain connects TRBV4-1 to TRBJ2-6; 8 bases fit TRBD2. This CDR3 has 18 residues. Germline V gene lookup returns CDR1 MGHRA and CDR2 YSYEKL. Losses at the gene ends were 6 bases for V and 0 bases for J; bases not matched to a gene: 10. The CDR3 sequence is CASRGRGSGTSGANVLTF. In DNA, the CDR3 is TGCGCCAGCAGGGGCCGCGGTAGCGGGACCTCTGGGGCCAACGTCCTGACTTTC.

The J gene is TRBJ1-5, the V gene TRBV10-3; TRBD1 aligns across 7 bases. V shed 3 bases and J 2 bases; nucleotides not matched to a gene: 1. CDR3 length: 14 residues. CDR1 and CDR2 from the germline V gene are ENHRY and SYGVKD. CDR3 protein: CAISEGGGNQPQHF. As DNA, the CDR3 is TGTGCCATCAGTGAAGGGGGCGGCAATCAGCCCCAGCATTTT.

This chain joins TRBV6-1 and TRBJ2-1; TRBD1 matches 9 bases. Germline-derived CDR1 and CDR2 are MNHNS and SASEGT. Trimming at V came to 4 bases and at J to 8 bases, leaving 9 bases not matched to a gene. There are 15 residues in the CDR3. CDR3 sequence reads: CASSVTGTGKDEQFF. The CDR3 DNA follows: TGTGCCAGCAGTGTGACCGGGACAGGGAAAGATGAGCAGTTCTTC.

This chain uses TRBV29-1 with TRBJ2-3; tentative D call: TRBD1 (5 bases). CDR1 is SQVTM and CDR2 is ANQGSEA in the germline V gene. This CDR3 is 13 amino acids long. Trimming took 4 bases from V and 1 from J, leaving 9 bases between them. CDR3 nucleotide sequence: TGCAGCGTTGCCAGGGCGGGCACAGATACGCAGTATTTT. As protein: CSVARAGTDTQYF.

This chain links TRBV5-4 with TRBJ2-1; D may be TRBD2 (5 bases). Germline V gene data show CDR1 as SGHNT and CDR2 as YYREEE (reference sequence). The CDR3 totals 15 residues. Between the trimmed V and J ends, which lost 4 bases and 2 bases, there was a span of 13 bases. As DNA, the CDR3 is TGTGCCAGCAGCATTCTAGGGCGGGCCTACAATGAGCAGTTCTTC. Amino acid sequence: CASSILGRAYNEQFF. The entire variable domain, with the rest obtained from reference TRBV5-4 and TRBJ2-1, is as follows: ETGVTQSPTHLIKTRGQQVTLRCSSQSGHNTVSWYQQALGQGPQFIFQYYREEENGRGNFPPRFSGLQFPNYSSELNVNALELDDSALYLCASSILGRAYNEQFFGPGTRLTVL.

This sequence joins TRBV5-1 and TRBJ2-1; the match to TRBD1 covers 9 bases. J gave up 5 bases and V 3 bases, and 6 bases lay outside the gene matches. Germline values: CDR1 SGHRS, CDR2 YFSETQ. The CDR3 covers 15 residues. The chain's CDR3 is CASSSRTGDDNEQFF. In DNA, the CDR3 is TGCGCCAGCAGCTCGAGGACAGGGGATGACAATGAGCAGTTCTTC.

The V call is TRBV6-1, the J call TRBJ1-5, with 9 positions matching TRBD1. Germline V gene data show CDR1 as MNHNS and CDR2 as SASEGT. The CDR3 sequence is 14 residues long. After removal of 5 bases from V and 9 bases from J, the junction contained 8 bases not matched to a gene. Here the CDR3 reads CASSHRDRARPQHF. The CDR3, as DNA: TGTGCCAGCAGTCACCGGGACAGGGCACGGCCCCAGCATTTT.

The chain carries TRBV18 and TRBJ1-1; the match to TRBD1 covers 7 bases. From germline, CDR1 is KGHSH and CDR2 LQKENI. V dropped 3 bases and J dropped 11; count of bases not matched to a gene: 9. The CDR3 contains 13 residues. Here the CDR3 reads CASSPQGEETAFF. The CDR3 region has the DNA TGTGCCAGCTCACCGCAGGGGGAAGAAACGGCTTTCTTT.

This clone appeared a single time. The chain combines TRBV27 with TRBJ1-1; D is ambiguous. With 6 bases removed from V and 3 bases from J, the gap between germline ends came to 11 bases. There are 13 residues in the CDR3. In germline, CDR1 is MNHEY, CDR2 SMNVEV (reference sequence). CDR3: CASRDPDYTEAFF. The CDR3, as DNA: TGTGCCAGCAGGGACCCGGACTACACTGAAGCTTTCTTT.